These 8 T cell receptor beta chains originate from one sample sequenced in a study of a mutant IDH1 vaccine in newly diagnosed glioma. These receptors have no known antigen. The time point was: week 35, safety follow-up. Doses comprised 300 ug of mutant IDH1 20-mer peptide each, plus topical imiquimod. Sequenced by immunoSEQ multiplex PCR; TCRdb stores in-frame clones only, minus some. Among about 33,000 clones listed, roughly 77% were seen once. Sequenced here: PBMCs, sampled from a glioma patient whose treatment included an IDH1 peptide vaccine. The receptor source for this set is a man aged 40-55 years with glioma. Some clones in this sample may be carry-over from other donors' samples.

The V gene is TRBV18, the J gene TRBJ1-2; perhaps TRBD1 as D (5 bases). Per the germline V gene, CDR1 is KGHSH and CDR2 is LQKENI. V lost 2 bases, J lost 4 bases, and 14 bases lay in between. The CDR3 length is 15 residues. The DNA of the CDR3 is TGTGCCAGCTCACCAGCGACAGATATCTCCTATGGCTACACCTTC. This codes for CASSPATDISYGYTF.

The chain links TRBV14 to TRBJ2-5; TRBD2 is a possible D gene (6 bases). The CDR3 covers 15 residues. V was cut by 4 bases and J by 0 bases, with 12 bases left in between. The germline V gene encodes CDR1 SGHDN and CDR2 FVKESK. The chain's CDR3 is CASSPLGGDQETQYF. For the CDR3, the DNA is TGTGCCAGCAGCCCACTCGGAGGGGACCAAGAGACCCAGTACTTC.

This chain's CDR3 is CASSLVTTPGNTIYF. CDR3 nucleotide sequence: TGTGCCAGCAGCTTAGTGACAACTCCTGGAAACACCATATATTTT. This chain connects TRBV7-6 to TRBJ1-3; unclear D gene. The V end lost 1 base, the J end lost 2 bases, and 9 bases lay between the germline ends. There are 15 residues in the CDR3. Germline V gene lookup returns CDR1 SGHVS and CDR2 FNYEAQ. The full variable domain, its missing parts supplied by reference TRBV7-6 and TRBJ1-3, is GAGVSQSPRYKVTKRGQDVALRCDPISGHVSLYWYRQALGQGPEFLTYFNYEAQQDKSGLPNDRFSAERPEGSISTLTIQRTEQRDSAMYRCASSLVTTPGNTIYFGEGSWLTVV.

The chain carries TRBV5-1 and TRBJ1-4, with D perhaps TRBD1 (5 bases). The germline V gene encodes CDR1 SGHRS and CDR2 YFSETQ. V was clipped by 2 bases and J by 7 bases, with 21 bases between them. This CDR3 is 17 amino acids long. The CDR3 is CASSFRGEPGYGEKLFF. CDR3 in DNA: TGCGCCAGCAGCTTTCGGGGCGAACCCGGGTATGGTGAAAAACTGTTTTTT.

The V gene is TRBV30, the J gene TRBJ1-4; 10 bases map to TRBD1. CDR1 and CDR2 from the germline V gene are GTSNPN and SVGIG (reference sequence). V lost 3 bases to trimming and J lost 6 bases; unmatched junction nucleotides: 4. The CDR3 sequence is 14 residues long. The CDR3 protein is CAWRAGTGDEKLFF. Written as DNA, the CDR3 is TGTGCCTGGAGGGCCGGGACAGGGGATGAAAAACTGTTTTTT.

The V gene is TRBV2, the J gene TRBJ2-2, with TRBD1 matching 9 bases. Trimming took 6 bases from V and 2 from J; bases not matched to a gene: 7. Germline V gene data show CDR1 as SNHLY and CDR2 as FYNNEI. This CDR3 contains 16 residues. CDR3 sequence: CASRPDRGINTGELFF. The CDR3 region has the DNA TGTGCCAGCAGGCCGGACAGGGGAATAAACACCGGGGAGCTGTTTTTT.

This chain links TRBV5-6 with TRBJ1-4; D might be TRBD1 (6 bases). V dropped 2 bases and J dropped 0 bases, with 11 bases sitting between them. Germline CDR1 and CDR2: SGHDT and YYEEEE. CDR3 length equals 16 residues. As DNA, the CDR3 is TGTGCCAGCAGCTTAAGCAGGGGTGCAACTAATGAAAAACTGTTTTTT. It codes for CASSLSRGATNEKLFF.

The chain combines TRBV6-1 with TRBJ2-2; D is undetermined. Germline CDR1 is MNHNS and CDR2 is SASEGT. Trimming took 1 base from V and 2 from J, leaving 2 bases between them. The CDR3 runs to 13 residues. The CDR3 reads CASSEDNTGELFF. The DNA of the CDR3 is TGTGCCAGCAGTGAAGACAACACCGGGGAGCTGTTTTTT.